This T cell receptor beta chain was identified in a study of cytomegalovirus exposure and HLA in healthy donors listed by TCRdb under 2017. For context, the study as a whole: According to a later analysis, the 120 or so validation repertoires were produced on the same platform as the roughly 600 repertoires of the first cohort. The study was designed to test whether signatures of past pathogen exposure could be identified by cataloging public T cell receptors. In addition to the first cohort of hundreds of subjects, a separate validation cohort of approximately 120 different subjects was used. To predict cytomegalovirus infection status, the study brought together high-throughput TCR immunosequencing, statistical association of individual TCRs with disease status, and machine learning.

Libraries were prepared through the immunoSEQ multiplex PCR assay. Under the source paper's analysis protocol: A statistical classification framework was built for diagnosing cytomegalovirus status from the catalog of TCR beta chain sequences. TCRdb re-hosts the immuneACCESS table, in-frame sequences only. Its copies lack some clones; in the studies checked, an unresolved V gene accounts for under half of them, and the cause for the rest is not known. The V and J calls and clone size were taken over from that table, and D and trimming were inferred from the DNA. The sample includes fewer than 95,000 clones, with approximately 84% observed a single time. Of the sample, 9% to 14% falls within the top ten clones. Donors formed part of the validation cohort, which comprised 120 subjects and was distinct from the first cohort of 550 to 850 subjects. The research as a whole found: A few of the identified cytomegalovirus-associated TCR beta chains were confirmed in vitro to be specific for cytomegalovirus antigens. While some public TCRs were present in many individuals, most TCR sequences turned up only very rarely across donors. Of the cluster scores, 85% to 95% were above 0 in a later analysis, which found that TCRs clustered in the first cohort also tended to co-occur in the 90 to 150 validation repertoires. The validation cohort had no HLA typing available for a later analysis, so co-occurrence within that cohort was assessed over all 120 or so repertoires. The authors suggested that the approach could potentially be generalized to other disease states and immunological phenotypes. The study listed 164 TCR beta chains as associated with cytomegalovirus. Cytomegalovirus status was reported to be diagnosed by the classifier with high specificity and sensitivity in both the original and validation cohorts.

Concerning this clone itself: This clone's antigen is unknown. No qualities accompany the bases; no much larger clone lies one base away.

The CDR3 holds 14 amino acids from the cysteine to the phenylalanine. CDR3 DNA only is kept here, 42 bases in frame from base 1. From a lookup of the germline V gene, CDR1 and CDR2 are SGDLS and YYNGEE. V loses 4 bases at its end and J loses 2 bases; junction bases beyond the gene matches: 5. The sequence derives from a woman in her late teens or twenties in good health and CMV-seropositive. Sequenced input: PBMCs. This sequence uses TRBV9 and TRBJ2-7, with 8 bases matching TRBD1. The nucleotide sequence is TGTGCCAGCAGCATGACAGGGGATACCTACGAGCAGTACTTC. This encodes CASSMTGDTYEQYF. With all but the CDR3 taken from the reference TRBV9 and TRBJ2-7 genes, the full variable domain is: DSGVTQTPKHLITATGQRVTLRCSPRSGDLSVYWYQQSLDQGLQFLIQYYNGEERAKGNILERFSAQQFPDLHSELNLSSLELGDSALYFCASSMTGDTYEQYFGPGTRLTVT.